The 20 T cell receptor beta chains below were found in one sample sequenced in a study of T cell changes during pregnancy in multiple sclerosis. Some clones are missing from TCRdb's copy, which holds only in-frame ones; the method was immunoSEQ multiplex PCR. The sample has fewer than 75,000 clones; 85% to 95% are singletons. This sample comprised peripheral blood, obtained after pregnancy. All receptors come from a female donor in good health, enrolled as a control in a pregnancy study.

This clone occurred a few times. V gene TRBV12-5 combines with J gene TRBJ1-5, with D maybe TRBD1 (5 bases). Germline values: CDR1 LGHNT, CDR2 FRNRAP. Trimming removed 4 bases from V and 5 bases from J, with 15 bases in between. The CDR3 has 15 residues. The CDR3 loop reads CASGWGPDQDQPQHF. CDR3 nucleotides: TGTGCTAGTGGTTGGGGCCCGGACCAGGATCAGCCCCAGCATTTT. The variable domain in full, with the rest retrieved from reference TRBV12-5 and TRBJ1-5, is DARVTQTPRHKVTEMGQEVTMRCQPILGHNTVFWYRQTMMQGLELLAYFRNRAPLDDSGMPKDRFSAEMPDATLATLKIQPSEPRDSAVYFCASGWGPDQDQPQHFGDGTRLSIL.

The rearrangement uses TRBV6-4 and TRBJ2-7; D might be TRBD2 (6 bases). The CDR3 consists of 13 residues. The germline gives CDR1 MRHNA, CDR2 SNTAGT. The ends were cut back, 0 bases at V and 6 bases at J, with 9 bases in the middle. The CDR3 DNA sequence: TGTGCCAGCAGTGACTCGGTCGGGGGCGAGCAGTACTTC. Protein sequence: CASSDSVGGEQYF.

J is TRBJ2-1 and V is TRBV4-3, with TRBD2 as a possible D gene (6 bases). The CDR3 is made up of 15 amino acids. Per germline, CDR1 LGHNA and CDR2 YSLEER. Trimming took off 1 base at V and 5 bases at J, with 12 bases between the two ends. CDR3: CASSQVGLDHNEQFF. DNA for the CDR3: TGCGCCAGCAGCCAAGTGGGACTGGATCACAATGAGCAGTTCTTC.

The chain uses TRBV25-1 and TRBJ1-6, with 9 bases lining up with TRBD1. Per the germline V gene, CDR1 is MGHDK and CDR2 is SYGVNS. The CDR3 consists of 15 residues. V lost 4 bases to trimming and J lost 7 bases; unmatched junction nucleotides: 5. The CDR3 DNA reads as TGTGCCAGCAGTGGCTCCGGGACAGGGAATTCACCCCTCCACTTT. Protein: CASSGSGTGNSPLHF.

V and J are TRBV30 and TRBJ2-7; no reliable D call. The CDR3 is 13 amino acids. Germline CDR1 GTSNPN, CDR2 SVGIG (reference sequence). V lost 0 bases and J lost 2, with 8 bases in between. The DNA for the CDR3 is TGTGCCTGGAGTGTATCAAGCCCCTACGAGCAGTACTTC. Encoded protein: CAWSVSSPYEQYF.

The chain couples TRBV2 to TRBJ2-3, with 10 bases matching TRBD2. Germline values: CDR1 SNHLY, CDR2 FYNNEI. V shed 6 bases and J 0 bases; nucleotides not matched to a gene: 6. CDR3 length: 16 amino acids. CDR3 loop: CASRRGLAPSTDTQYF. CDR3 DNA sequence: TGTGCCAGCAGACGGGGACTAGCGCCTAGCACAGATACGCAGTATTTT.

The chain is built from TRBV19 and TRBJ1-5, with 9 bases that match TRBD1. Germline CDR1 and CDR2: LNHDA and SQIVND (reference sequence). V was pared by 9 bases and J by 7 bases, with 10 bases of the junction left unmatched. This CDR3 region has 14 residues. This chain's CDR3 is CASRNRGPQQPQHF. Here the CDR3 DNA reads TGTGCCAGCAGGAACAGGGGGCCTCAACAGCCCCAGCATTTT.

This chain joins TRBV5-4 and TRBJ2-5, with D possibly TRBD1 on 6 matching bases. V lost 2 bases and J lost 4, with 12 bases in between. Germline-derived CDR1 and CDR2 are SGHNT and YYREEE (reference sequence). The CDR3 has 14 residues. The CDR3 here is CASSLERGGETQYF. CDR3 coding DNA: TGTGCCAGCAGCTTAGAACGAGGGGGAGAGACCCAGTACTTC.

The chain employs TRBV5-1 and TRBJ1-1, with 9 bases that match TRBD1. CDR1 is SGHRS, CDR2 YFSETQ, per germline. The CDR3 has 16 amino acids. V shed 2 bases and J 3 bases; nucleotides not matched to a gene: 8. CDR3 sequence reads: CASSFKQGAGDTEAFF. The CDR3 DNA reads TGCGCCAGCAGCTTCAAACAGGGGGCCGGAGACACTGAAGCTTTCTTT.

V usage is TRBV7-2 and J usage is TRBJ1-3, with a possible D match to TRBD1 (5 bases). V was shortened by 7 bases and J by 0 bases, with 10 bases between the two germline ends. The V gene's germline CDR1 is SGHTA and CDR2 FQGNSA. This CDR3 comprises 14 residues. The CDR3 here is CASTPGGSGNTIYF. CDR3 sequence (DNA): TGTGCCAGCACTCCCGGGGGCTCTGGAAACACCATATATTTT.

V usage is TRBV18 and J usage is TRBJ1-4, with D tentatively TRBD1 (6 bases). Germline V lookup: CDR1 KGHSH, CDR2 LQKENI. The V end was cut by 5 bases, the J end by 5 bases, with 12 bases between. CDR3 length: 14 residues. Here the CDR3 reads CASSTGTRNEKLFF. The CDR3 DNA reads TGTGCCAGCTCAACCGGGACACGAAATGAAAAACTGTTTTTT.

DNA of the CDR3: TGCGCCAGCAGCGCAGCCGGGACAGGGAAATATGGCTACACCTTC. It yields the protein CASSAAGTGKYGYTF. V is TRBV5-1 and J is TRBJ1-2, with TRBD1 identical over 9 bases. Looked up from germline, CDR1 is SGHRS and CDR2 is YFSETQ. Unmatched junction bases numbered 9, after V lost 4 bases and J lost 5 bases. The CDR3 runs 15 residues.

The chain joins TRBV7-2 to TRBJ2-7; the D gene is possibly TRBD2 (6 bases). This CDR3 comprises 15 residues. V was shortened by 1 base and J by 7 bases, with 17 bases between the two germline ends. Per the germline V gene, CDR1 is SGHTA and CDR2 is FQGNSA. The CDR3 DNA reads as TGTGCCAGCAGCTTAGGGCGAACGGGAGAGGGGGAGCAGTACTTC. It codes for CASSLGRTGEGEQYF.

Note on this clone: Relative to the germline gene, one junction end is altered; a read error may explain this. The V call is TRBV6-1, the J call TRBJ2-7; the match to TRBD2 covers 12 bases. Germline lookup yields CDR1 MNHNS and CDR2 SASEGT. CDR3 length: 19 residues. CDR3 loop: CASSEAWRGLAGISNEQYF. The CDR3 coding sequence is TGTGCCAGCAGTGAAGCGTGGCGCGGACTAGCGGGAATCTCCAACGAGCAGTACTTC.

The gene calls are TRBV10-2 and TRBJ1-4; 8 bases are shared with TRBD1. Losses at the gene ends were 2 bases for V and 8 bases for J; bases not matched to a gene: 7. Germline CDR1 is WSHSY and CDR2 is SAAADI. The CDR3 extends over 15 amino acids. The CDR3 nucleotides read TGCGCCAGCAGTGAGCCCGACAGGGGTATAGAAAAACTGTTTTTT. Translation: CASSEPDRGIEKLFF.

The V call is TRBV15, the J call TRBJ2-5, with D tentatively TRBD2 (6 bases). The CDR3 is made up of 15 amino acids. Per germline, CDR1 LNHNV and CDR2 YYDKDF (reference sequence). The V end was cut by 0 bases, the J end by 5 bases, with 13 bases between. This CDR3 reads CATSREGAGGETQYF. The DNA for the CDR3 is TGTGCCACCAGCAGAGAGGGCGCCGGAGGGGAGACCCAGTACTTC.

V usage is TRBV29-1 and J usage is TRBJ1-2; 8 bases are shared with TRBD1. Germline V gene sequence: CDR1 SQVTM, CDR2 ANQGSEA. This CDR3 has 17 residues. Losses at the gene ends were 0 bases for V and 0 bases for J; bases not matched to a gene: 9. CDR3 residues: CSVEDLRTGRANYGYTF. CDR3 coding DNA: TGCAGCGTTGAAGATCTTCGGACAGGGCGAGCTAACTATGGCTACACCTTC. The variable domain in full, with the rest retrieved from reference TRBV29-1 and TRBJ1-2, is SAVISQKPSRDICQRGTSLTIQCQVDSQVTMMFWYRQQPGQSLTLIATANQGSEATYESGFVIDKFPISRPNLTFSTLTVSNMSPEDSSIYLCSVEDLRTGRANYGYTFGSGTRLTVV.

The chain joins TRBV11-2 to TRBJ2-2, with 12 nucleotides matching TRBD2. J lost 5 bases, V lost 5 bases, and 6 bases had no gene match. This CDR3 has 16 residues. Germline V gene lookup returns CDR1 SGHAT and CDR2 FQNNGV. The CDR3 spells CASSRLLAGGTGELFF. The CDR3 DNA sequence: TGTGCCAGCAGCCGACTACTAGCGGGAGGTACCGGGGAGCTGTTTTTT.

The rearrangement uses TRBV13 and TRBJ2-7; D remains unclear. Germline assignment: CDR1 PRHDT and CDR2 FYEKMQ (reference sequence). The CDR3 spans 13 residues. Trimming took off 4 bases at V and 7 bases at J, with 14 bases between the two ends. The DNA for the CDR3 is TGTGCCAGCAGCTCCTCAGGCAGGTTTGAGCAGTACTTC. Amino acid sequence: CASSSSGRFEQYF.

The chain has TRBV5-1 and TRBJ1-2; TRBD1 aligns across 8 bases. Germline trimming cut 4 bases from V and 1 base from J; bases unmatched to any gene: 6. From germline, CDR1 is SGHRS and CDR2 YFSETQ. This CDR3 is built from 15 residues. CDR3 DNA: TGCGCCAGCAGCCCAGGGACAGGCCTTAACTATGGCTACACCTTC. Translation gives CASSPGTGLNYGYTF.